The 4 T cell receptor beta chains in this list originate from one sample, sequenced in a study of blood T cells in healthy people across ages. With a J-beta primer mix and a sample-barcoded 5' primer, a second PCR ran about 6 to 11 cycles. TCRdb recomputed calls from the 5' RACE reads with MiXCR, one row per CDR3 protein. The data hold some 1.5 million distinct CDR3 sequences, with roughly 28% observed a single time. The sequencing sample was made of blood. These receptors were obtained from a woman in her 30s in good health.

A word on this clonotype: A read error is possible here, since a much larger clone lies one base away. The rearrangement links TRBV12-3 or TRBV12-4 to TRBJ2-1; the D is unclear. The CDR3 is made up of 13 amino acids. CDR3 nucleotide sequence: TGTGCCGGCAGTTTAGTAGGGCGACAAGAGCAGTTCTTC. Protein product: CAGSLVGRQEQFF.

The chain joins TRBV20-1 to TRBJ2-1; D tentatively fits TRBD1 or TRBD2 (6 bases each). The germline gives CDR1 DFQATT, CDR2 SNEGSKA (reference sequence). The CDR3 covers 16 residues. Trimming took off 3 bases at V and 4 bases at J, with 19 bases between the two ends. This CDR3 is CSARAPAGHTYNEQFF. CDR3 nucleotides: TGCAGTGCTAGGGCCCCGGCGGGACACACGTACAATGAGCAGTTCTTC.

The sample holds a few counts of this clonotype. The rearrangement joins TRBV10-2 to TRBJ2-3; 8 bases line up with TRBD2. There are 17 residues in the CDR3. Germline values: CDR1 WSHSY, CDR2 SAAADI. With V trimmed by 3 bases and J by 2 bases, 10 bases remained unmatched. In DNA, the CDR3 is TGCGCCAGCAGTGATACCGCGGTAGCGGGATCCACAGATACGCAGTATTTT. Amino acid sequence: CASSDTAVAGSTDTQYF.

The CDR3 DNA reads as TGTGCCAGCAGCTTAGGGGAGGGAGCGGGGAACACTGAAGCTTTCTTT. It translates to CASSLGEGAGNTEAFF. This chain uses TRBV7-2 with TRBJ1-1; D remains ambiguous. CDR1 and CDR2 from the germline V gene are SGHTA and FQGNSA. This CDR3 region has 16 residues. V shed 1 base and J shed 1 base, with 13 bases lying between them.